This T cell receptor beta chain emerged from a study of early T cells in non-severe SARS-CoV-2 infection. In the study overall: Bulk RNA isolated from unsorted whole blood underwent sequencing; chains were not paired.

Study outcomes and limitations: VDJdb matching skewed toward anti-spike CD8 responses, missing private and CD4 specificities.

The CDR3 loop spans 16 amino acids. Germline V gene data show CDR1 as LNHDA and CDR2 as SQIVND (reference sequence). Germline trimming cut 2 bases from V and 5 bases from J; bases unmatched to any gene: 8. Unique molecular identifiers were attached to individual cDNA molecules. TCRdb processed the 5' RACE reads anew with MiXCR; each CDR3 protein has one entry. This sample has 40,000 or so distinct CDR3 sequences, with over 5% found just once. This clonotype occurred many times. What it binds is unknown. This TCR was recovered from an adult who was a healthcare worker with PCR-confirmed SARS-CoV-2 infection or an uninfected control (not recorded which). The material sequenced was whole blood. The V and J genes are TRBV19 and TRBJ1-2; TRBD1 matches 10 bases. This CDR3 is CASSISLVGQGYGYTF. The DNA of the CDR3 is TGTGCCAGTAGTATATCCCTTGTGGGACAGGGGTATGGCTACACCTTC.